The 13 T cell receptor beta chains listed next were all sequenced from one sample in a study of shared clonotypes between healthy human individuals. Profiled with immunoSEQ multiplex PCR; TCRdb holds only in-frame clones, not every one. The sample gives 2 million to 2.5 million clones, just over 90% of which show up once; approximately 1.7% is in the top ten. Naive CD8 cells comprised CD45RO-negative, CCR7-positively selected cells, excluding terminally differentiated effector memory CD45RA+ cells. Specimen: naive CD8+ T cells from PBMCs. Receptors were obtained from a man aged 18-30 years in good health. Some clones in this sample may be carry-over from other donors' samples.

This rearrangement joins TRBV7-3 to TRBJ2-1; D might be TRBD2 (5 bases). Germline CDR1 and CDR2: SGHTA and FQGTGA. This CDR3 comprises 16 residues. V was pared by 5 bases and J by 8 bases, with 22 bases between. This CDR3 is CASSKVRGGFPDEQFF. The DNA for the CDR3 is TGTGCCAGCAGCAAGGTCCGGGGTGGTTTTCCCGATGAGCAGTTCTTC.

This clone has only one observation. The chain couples TRBV7-8 to TRBJ2-7; 8 nucleotides align to TRBD1. The CDR3 loop spans 15 amino acids. CDR1 is SGHVS and CDR2 is FQNEAQ in the germline V gene. V lost 2 bases and J lost 3; bases outside the gene matches: 6. CDR3 sequence (DNA): TGTGCCAGCAGCTTACCCCCGGACAGGGTCTACGAGCAGTACTTC. Translated: CASSLPPDRVYEQYF.

CDR3 sequence reads: CASSLAPYEQYF. In nucleotides, the CDR3 is TGTGCCAGCAGCTTAGCTCCGTACGAGCAGTACTTC. V is TRBV7-8 and J is TRBJ2-5, with no clear D. The end of the DNA aligns better with TRBJ2-7, so the J call may be wrong. Looked up from germline, CDR1 is SGHVS and CDR2 is FQNEAQ. The CDR3 contains 12 residues.

This rearrangement joins TRBV4-2 to TRBJ2-3; 7 bases map to TRBD2. From germline, CDR1 is LGHNA and CDR2 YNFKEQ. This CDR3 is built from 18 residues. Germline trimming cut 0 bases from V and 4 bases from J; bases unmatched to any gene: 13. The CDR3 bases are TGTGCCAGCAGCCAAGAGGGCTGGGAGGGAGTAGGTGCAGATACGCAGTATTTT. Its translation: CASSQEGWEGVGADTQYF.

This chain joins TRBV2 and TRBJ2-1; D is unresolved. This CDR3 region has 12 residues. Trimming removed 7 bases from V and 4 bases from J, with 8 bases in between. Germline V CDR1 and CDR2: SNHLY, FYNNEI. As DNA, the CDR3 is TGTGCCAGCATTGGCTCTTACAATGAGCAGTTCTTC. This translates into CASIGSYNEQFF.

The CDR3 region is CASSQDSQAYYNEQFF. The CDR3 nucleotides read TGCGCCAGCAGCCAAGATTCCCAGGCCTACTACAATGAGCAGTTCTTC. J is TRBJ2-1 and V is TRBV4-3; D remains ambiguous. V was shortened by 0 bases and J by 3 bases, with 12 bases between the two germline ends. CDR1 LGHNA and CDR2 YSLEER come from the germline V gene. The CDR3 spans 16 residues.

The V call is TRBV6-6, the J call TRBJ2-7; D perhaps matches TRBD2 (6 bases). The CDR3 is made up of 14 amino acids. Trimming stripped 0 bases from V and 6 bases from J, with 12 bases between. CDR1 MNHNY and CDR2 SVGAGI come from the germline V gene (reference sequence). The CDR3 DNA follows: TGTGCCAGCAGTTACTCGATTAGGGAGGCCGAGCAGTACTTC. Its protein is CASSYSIREAEQYF.

The genes are TRBV9 and TRBJ2-3, with D perhaps being TRBD1 or TRBD2 (7 bases each). V lost 0 bases and J lost 5, with 13 bases in between. The CDR3 loop spans 15 amino acids. The germline gives CDR1 SGDLS, CDR2 YYNGEE. DNA of the CDR3: TGTGCCAGCAGCGTAGGCTCCAGGGGGGGAGATACGCAGTATTTT. Translating gives CASSVGSRGGDTQYF.

CDR3 residues: CASEGGSTDTQYF. DNA for the CDR3: TGTGCCAGCGAGGGGGGGAGCACAGATACGCAGTATTTT. This chain links TRBV7-9 with TRBJ2-3; tentative D call: TRBD2 (7 bases). Germline V gene data show CDR1 as SEHNR and CDR2 as FQNEAQ (reference sequence). This CDR3 spans 13 amino acids. Trimming shortened V by 8 bases and J by 0 bases, and 9 bases separated the two germline ends.

The chain combines TRBV11-2 with TRBJ1-2; maybe TRBD1 (5 bases). The V end was cut by 3 bases, the J end by 0 bases, with 8 bases between. This CDR3 comprises 14 residues. CDR1 SGHAT and CDR2 FQNNGV come from the germline V gene. CDR3 DNA sequence: TGTGCCAGCAGCTTCGCGGGGGCTAACTATGGCTACACCTTC. This encodes CASSFAGANYGYTF.

The chain uses TRBV6-5 and TRBJ2-2, with unresolved D. The germline V gene has CDR1 MNHEY and CDR2 SVGAGI. This CDR3 region has 13 residues. Trimming removed 6 bases at V and 5 bases at J, with 10 bases between. CDR3 region: CASRSDETGELFF. In DNA form, the CDR3 reads TGTGCCAGCAGGTCCGACGAGACCGGGGAGCTGTTTTTT.

V gene TRBV6-6 combines with J gene TRBJ2-3; 9 bases are a match to TRBD2. Unmatched junction bases numbered 3, after V lost 5 bases and J lost 3 bases. Germline CDR1 and CDR2: MNHNY and SVGAGI (reference sequence). CDR3 length: 14 amino acids. The CDR3 DNA reads as TGTGCCAGCAGTCTAGCGGGGACAACAGATACGCAGTATTTT. It is translated as CASSLAGTTDTQYF.

The V call is TRBV2, the J call TRBJ1-5; D may be TRBD1 (6 bases). Germline assignment: CDR1 SNHLY and CDR2 FYNNEI. The CDR3 spans 18 residues. Trimming pared 2 bases from V and 2 bases from J, leaving 19 bases between. The chain's CDR3 is CASSEPEGDRGGNQPQHF. In nucleotides, the CDR3 is TGTGCCAGCAGTGAACCGGAGGGGGACCGCGGGGGCAATCAGCCCCAGCATTTT.